This T cell receptor (beta chain) was found in a study of blood T cell repertoires in COVID-19. This clone was observed a few times. This CDR3 comprises 9 residues. Trimming removed 10 bases from V and 6 bases from J, with 6 bases in between. Germline V gene lookup returns CDR1 SNHLY and CDR2 FYNNEI. TCRdb's copy holds only in-frame clones and misses some; the assay was immunoSEQ multiplex PCR. The sample lists 150,000 to 200,000 clones, over 75% occurring once. V usage is TRBV2 and J usage is TRBJ1-2; D call uncertain. The source material was peripheral blood. The receptor was derived from a woman over 75 with acute or convalescent COVID-19. The CDR3 nucleotides read TGTGCCATCACGGATGGCTACACCTTC. Translated: CAITDGYTF.